This TCR beta chain is from a study of blood T cell repertoires in COVID-19. CDR1 WSHSY and CDR2 SAAADI come from the germline V gene. The CDR3 is 15 residues long. The trim removed 4 bases at V and 3 bases at J, leaving 5 bases unmatched. Sequencing was performed with immunoSEQ multiplex PCR; in TCRdb, only in-frame clones are kept and a portion is missing. The sample holds fewer than 300,000 clones, around 86% seen once. The receptor was isolated from a man aged 50 to 59 with COVID-19, enrolled during active disease. The sample taken for sequencing was peripheral blood. This sequence joins TRBV10-2 and TRBJ2-3; 9 bases are a match to TRBD2. This chain's CDR3 is CASSGDSGGTDTQYF. For the CDR3, the DNA is TGCGCCAGCAGTGGAGATAGCGGGGGAACAGATACGCAGTATTTT.